Below, 30 T cell receptor beta chains from the same sample are listed, as sequenced in a study of blood T cell repertoires in COVID-19. Method: immunoSEQ multiplex PCR; TCRdb's copy keeps in-frame clones and lacks some. The repertoire has a few hundred thousand clones, around 89% of them found once; the top ten carry roughly 16%. The sample comprised PBMCs or T cells enriched from blood (not recorded which). These TCRs come from a man aged 25-45 years who had been exposed to COVID-19.

The chain carries TRBV27 and TRBJ1-5; TRBD1 agrees at 8 bases. The CDR3 is 15 residues long. Germline CDR1 reads MNHEY; CDR2 reads SMNVEV (reference sequence). V dropped 8 bases and J dropped 4; count of bases not matched to a gene: 10. The CDR3 sequence is CASHSSGGLNQPQHF. CDR3 coding DNA: TGTGCCAGCCATTCCTCAGGGGGCCTAAATCAGCCCCAGCATTTT.

The chain employs TRBV5-1 and TRBJ2-7; TRBD1 matches 10 bases. In germline, CDR1 is SGHRS, CDR2 YFSETQ. The CDR3 runs 15 residues. With V trimmed by 0 bases and J by 3 bases, 3 bases remained unmatched. For the CDR3, the DNA is TGCGCCAGCAGCTTGGGCAGGGACAGGGGCTACGAGCAGTACTTC. Its protein is CASSLGRDRGYEQYF.

The V gene is TRBV7-9, the J gene TRBJ2-1; no clear D. V lost 1 base and J 3 bases, leaving 4 bases between the germline ends. From germline, CDR1 is SEHNR and CDR2 FQNEAQ (reference sequence). The CDR3 runs 13 residues. CDR3 coding DNA: TGTGCCAGCAGCTTAGACAGCTACAATGAGCAGTTCTTC. As protein: CASSLDSYNEQFF.

The chain uses TRBV10-3 and TRBJ2-3, with D unclear. The CDR3 sequence is 13 residues long. The V gene's germline CDR1 is ENHRY and CDR2 SYGVKD. V dropped 2 bases and J dropped 5 bases, with 8 bases sitting between them. CDR3 in amino acids: CAISEPEEDTQYF. CDR3 sequence (DNA): TGTGCCATCAGTGAGCCCGAGGAAGATACGCAGTATTTT.

The chain couples TRBV18 to TRBJ2-3; 7 nucleotides align to TRBD2. With V trimmed by 4 bases and J by 2 bases, 9 bases remained unmatched. Germline assignment: CDR1 KGHSH and CDR2 LQKENI. This CDR3 contains 16 residues. As DNA, the CDR3 is TGTGCCAGCTCACTCAACCCTGGGGGGGACACAGATACGCAGTATTTT. This sequence encodes CASSLNPGGDTDTQYF.

V gene TRBV9 combines with J gene TRBJ1-2; 9 nucleotides line up with TRBD1. Looked up from germline, CDR1 is SGDLS and CDR2 is YYNGEE. Germline trimming cut 6 bases from V and 3 bases from J; bases unmatched to any gene: 9. CDR3 length: 15 amino acids. The CDR3 region is CASTPTGGAYYGYTF. Written as DNA, the CDR3 is TGTGCCAGCACCCCAACAGGGGGCGCGTACTATGGCTACACCTTC.

The rearrangement joins TRBV7-8 to TRBJ1-3; the D gene is possibly TRBD1 (6 bases). Germline lookup yields CDR1 SGHVS and CDR2 FQNEAQ. Trimming stripped 1 base from V and 4 bases from J, with 17 bases between. CDR3 length: 17 residues. The CDR3 spells CASSLDQSGGSGNTIYF. CDR3 coding DNA: TGTGCCAGCAGCTTAGATCAGTCGGGGGGCTCAGGAAACACCATATATTTT.

The chain uses TRBV6-1 and TRBJ2-7; the D is unclear. The CDR3 spans 17 residues. The germline V gene encodes CDR1 MNHNS and CDR2 SASEGT. V was trimmed by 3 bases and J by 7 bases, leaving 25 bases between them. The CDR3 here is CASSDISGVVPRGEQYF. CDR3 bases: TGTGCCAGCAGTGACATCTCTGGAGTAGTCCCTCGTGGGGAGCAGTACTTC.

CDR3: CASSVALGGGGYTF. The CDR3 bases are TGTGCCAGCAGCGTAGCTCTGGGCGGGGGTGGCTACACCTTC. This chain connects TRBV9 to TRBJ1-2; possible D gene TRBD1, 5 bases. V shed 0 bases and J shed 7 bases, with 13 bases lying between them. Per germline, CDR1 SGDLS and CDR2 YYNGEE. This CDR3 region has 14 residues.

The J gene is TRBJ1-3, the V gene TRBV5-6, with D perhaps matching TRBD1 (5 bases). Germline V CDR1 and CDR2: SGHDT, YYEEEE. V was shortened by 4 bases and J by 5 bases, with 13 bases between the two germline ends. The CDR3 consists of 14 residues. This CDR3 reads CASSLGRTRNTIYF. The CDR3 DNA reads TGTGCCAGCAGCCTGGGACGGACACGAAACACCATATATTTT. The variable domain in full, with the rest retrieved from reference TRBV5-6 and TRBJ1-3, is DAGVTQSPTHLIKTRGQQVTLRCSPKSGHDTVSWYQQALGQGPQFIFQYYEEEERQRGNFPDRFSGHQFPNYSSELNVNALLLGDSALYLCASSLGRTRNTIYFGEGSWLTVV.

This clone was detected once. The chain is built from TRBV11-2 and TRBJ2-7; no firm D call. Trimming stripped 7 bases from V and 3 bases from J, with 19 bases between. The CDR3 loop spans 15 amino acids. CDR1 SGHAT and CDR2 FQNNGV come from the germline V gene. For the CDR3, the DNA is TGTGCCAGCAAACTACGACTTGACCCATTCTACGAGCAGTACTTC. Encoded protein: CASKLRLDPFYEQYF.

This clone came up a few times. This chain joins TRBV3-1 (or the pseudogene TRBV3-2) and TRBJ1-2, with a weak D call TRBD1 (5 bases). The V gene lost 4 bases and the J gene lost 7 bases, with 10 bases spanning the gap. The CDR3 covers 12 residues. Germline V lookup: CDR1 LGHDT, CDR2 YNNKEL (reference sequence). The CDR3 is CASSPTGGGYTF. CDR3 in DNA: TGTGCCAGCAGCCCGACCGGGGGTGGCTACACCTTC.

The rearrangement joins TRBV5-1 to TRBJ1-1; the D gene is possibly TRBD1 (5 bases). Between the trimmed V and J ends, which lost 4 bases and 0 bases, there was a span of 13 bases. The length of the CDR3 is 15 residues. CDR1 and CDR2 (germline): SGHRS, YFSETQ. The CDR3 sequence is CASSPDGGMNTEAFF. CDR3 nucleotides: TGCGCCAGCAGCCCCGACGGGGGGATGAACACTGAAGCTTTCTTT.

The chain carries TRBV6-5 and TRBJ1-2, with D tentatively TRBD1 (5 bases). The CDR3 runs to 11 residues. Trimming left V 6 bases short and J 4 bases short, with 6 bases between. Looked up from germline, CDR1 is MNHEY and CDR2 is SVGAGI. CDR3 bases: TGTGCCAGCAGGACAGCCTATGGCTACACCTTC. Translated: CASRTAYGYTF.

The V and J genes are TRBV19 and TRBJ2-1; 9 bases line up with TRBD2. V dropped 1 base and J dropped 5; count of bases not matched to a gene: 3. The germline V gene encodes CDR1 LNHDA and CDR2 SQIVND (reference sequence). The CDR3 totals 15 residues. The CDR3 DNA follows: TGTGCCAGTAGTATAGGATTAGCGGGAGACAATGAGCAGTTCTTC. It encodes CASSIGLAGDNEQFF.

This chain joins TRBV6-5 and TRBJ2-7; tentatively, D is TRBD2 (5 bases). The CDR3 has 14 residues. The germline V and J ends were trimmed by 6 bases and 4 bases, with 16 bases remaining between them. Germline-derived CDR1 and CDR2 are MNHEY and SVGAGI. CDR3 DNA: TGTGCCAGCAGGATCATGGGCCCGGGGTACGAGCAGTACTTC. This translates into CASRIMGPGYEQYF.

Comments on this clone: The same CDR3 can be traced to other DNA sequences in this sample. The V and J genes are TRBV7-2 and TRBJ1-2; D not certain. Germline CDR1 is SGHTA and CDR2 is FQGNSA. The V gene lost 1 base and the J gene lost 3 bases, with 6 bases spanning the gap. The CDR3 is 13 amino acids. The CDR3 protein is CASSLGRDYGYTF. The CDR3 coding sequence is TGTGCCAGCAGCTTAGGGAGGGACTATGGCTACACCTTC.

The V and J genes are TRBV5-1 and TRBJ1-1; D is unresolved. The CDR3 sequence is 16 residues long. Germline CDR1 SGHRS, CDR2 YFSETQ. V was cut by 2 bases and J by 1 base, with 15 bases left in between. This CDR3 is CASSLERTGANTEAFF. The DNA of the CDR3 is TGCGCCAGCAGCTTAGAGCGGACGGGAGCGAACACTGAAGCTTTCTTT.

The rearrangement links TRBV27 to TRBJ2-3; 9 bases line up with TRBD1. The CDR3 length is 13 residues. Per the germline V gene, CDR1 is MNHEY and CDR2 is SMNVEV (reference sequence). V was pared by 4 bases and J by 7 bases, with 3 bases of the junction left unmatched. The CDR3 spells CASSYGQGNTQYF. CDR3 in DNA: TGTGCCAGCAGTTACGGACAGGGGAATACGCAGTATTTT.

The V gene is TRBV7-2, the J gene TRBJ1-2; D gene ambiguous. Trimming stripped 3 bases from V and 5 bases from J, with 16 bases between. Germline assignment: CDR1 SGHTA and CDR2 FQGNSA. The CDR3 has 15 amino acids. The CDR3 loop is CASSFFGSLGYGYTF. The DNA of the CDR3 is TGTGCCAGCAGCTTTTTTGGCAGCCTCGGGTATGGCTACACCTTC.

Only a few counts were recorded for this clone. The V gene is TRBV7-8, the J gene TRBJ2-7; no firm D call. Per the germline V gene, CDR1 is SGHVS and CDR2 is FQNEAQ. CDR3 size: 14 residues. V lost 10 bases and J 5 bases, leaving 21 bases between the germline ends. CDR3 region: CATCLHADRDEQYF. CDR3 nucleotide sequence: TGTGCCACCTGTCTCCACGCGGATCGTGACGAGCAGTACTTC.

The chain is built from TRBV19 and TRBJ1-3; no clear D gene. This CDR3 is 15 amino acids long. The ends were cut back, 11 bases at V and 2 bases at J, with 19 bases in the middle. Germline V gene sequence: CDR1 LNHDA, CDR2 SQIVND (reference sequence). The CDR3 DNA sequence: TGTGCCGTAAGGGAGGGCGAGACTGCTGGAAACACCATATATTTT. It yields the protein CAVREGETAGNTIYF. The entire variable domain, with the rest obtained from reference TRBV19 and TRBJ1-3, is as follows: DGGITQSPKYLFRKEGQNVTLSCEQNLNHDAMYWYRQDPGQGLRLIYYSQIVNDFQKGDIAEGYSVSREKKESFPLTVTSAQKNPTAFYLCAVREGETAGNTIYFGEGSWLTVV.

The chain is built from TRBV5-5 and TRBJ2-2; 10 nucleotides align to TRBD2. V shed 1 base, J shed 2 bases, and the junction held 11 bases outside the gene matches. The CDR3 is 19 residues long. Germline V gene data show CDR1 as SGHKS and CDR2 as YYEKEE (reference sequence). The CDR3 nucleotides are TGTGCCAGCAGCTTGTCATCAACGGGACTAGCGACAAACACCGGGGAGCTGTTTTTT. The encoded protein is CASSLSSTGLATNTGELFF. Supplemented by reference TRBV5-5 and TRBJ2-2, the full variable domain reads DAGVTQSPTHLIKTRGQQVTLRCSPISGHKSVSWYQQVLGQGPQFIFQYYEKEERGRGNFPDRFSARQFPNYSSELNVNALLLGDSALYLCASSLSSTGLATNTGELFFGEGSRLTVL.

The CDR3 protein is CASTKGTSAHNEQFF. CDR3 nucleotides: TGTGCCAGCACCAAAGGGACTAGCGCCCACAATGAGCAGTTCTTC. The rearrangement uses TRBV27 and TRBJ2-1; 10 bases line up with TRBD2. The CDR3 loop spans 15 amino acids. Germline loops: CDR1 MNHEY, CDR2 SMNVEV (reference sequence). Unmatched junction bases numbered 8, after V lost 7 bases and J lost 5 bases.

The chain couples TRBV29-1 to TRBJ2-5; D might be TRBD1 (6 bases). V lost 5 bases and J 5 bases, leaving 24 bases between the germline ends. This CDR3 is 16 amino acids long. Germline V gene lookup returns CDR1 SQVTM and CDR2 ANQGSEA. The CDR3 bases are TGCAGCGTTTCCCTCGTACCGGGACACCCCCGGGAGACCCAGTACTTC. As protein: CSVSLVPGHPRETQYF.

The gene calls are TRBV2 and TRBJ2-2, with a tentative D call TRBD2 (6 bases). V dropped 4 bases and J dropped 2 bases, with 11 bases sitting between them. The CDR3 spans 15 residues. Germline V gene data show CDR1 as SNHLY and CDR2 as FYNNEI. For the CDR3, the DNA is TGTGCCAGCAGTGGGGAGGACCTTAACACCGGGGAGCTGTTTTTT. It encodes CASSGEDLNTGELFF.

The V call is TRBV11-3, the J call TRBJ2-1, with D possibly being TRBD2 (6 bases). V was cut by 5 bases and J by 5 bases, with 16 bases left in between. CDR3 length: 15 residues. Germline V CDR1 and CDR2: SGHNT, YENEEA. CDR3 sequence reads: CASSAHSGTHNEQFF. The CDR3 DNA reads as TGTGCCAGCAGCGCTCATTCCGGGACTCACAATGAGCAGTTCTTC.

The chain couples TRBV29-1 to TRBJ2-7; TRBD1 is a possible D gene (6 bases). The germline V gene has CDR1 SQVTM and CDR2 ANQGSEA. V was cut by 6 bases and J by 0 bases, with 12 bases left in between. CDR3 length: 13 amino acids. The CDR3 bases are TGCAGCGTCTACAGGGATGCCTCCTACGAGCAGTACTTC. Translation: CSVYRDASYEQYF.

The genes are TRBV5-1 and TRBJ1-5, with 7 bases lining up with TRBD1. Looked up from germline, CDR1 is SGHRS and CDR2 is YFSETQ. This CDR3 comprises 15 residues. After removal of 0 bases from V and 6 bases from J, the junction contained 6 bases not matched to a gene. The CDR3 is CASSLGETGLQPQHF. The CDR3 DNA is TGCGCCAGCAGCTTGGGGGAGACAGGGCTTCAGCCCCAGCATTTT.

V is TRBV6-5 and J is TRBJ2-3; a possible D gene is TRBD1 (5 bases). V lost 8 bases to trimming and J lost 2 bases, with 14 bases between them. There are 14 residues in the CDR3. Germline V lookup: CDR1 MNHEY, CDR2 SVGAGI. The CDR3 nucleotides are TGTGCCAGCTTCGACAGTTCCTTCACAGATACGCAGTATTTT. It is translated as CASFDSSFTDTQYF.